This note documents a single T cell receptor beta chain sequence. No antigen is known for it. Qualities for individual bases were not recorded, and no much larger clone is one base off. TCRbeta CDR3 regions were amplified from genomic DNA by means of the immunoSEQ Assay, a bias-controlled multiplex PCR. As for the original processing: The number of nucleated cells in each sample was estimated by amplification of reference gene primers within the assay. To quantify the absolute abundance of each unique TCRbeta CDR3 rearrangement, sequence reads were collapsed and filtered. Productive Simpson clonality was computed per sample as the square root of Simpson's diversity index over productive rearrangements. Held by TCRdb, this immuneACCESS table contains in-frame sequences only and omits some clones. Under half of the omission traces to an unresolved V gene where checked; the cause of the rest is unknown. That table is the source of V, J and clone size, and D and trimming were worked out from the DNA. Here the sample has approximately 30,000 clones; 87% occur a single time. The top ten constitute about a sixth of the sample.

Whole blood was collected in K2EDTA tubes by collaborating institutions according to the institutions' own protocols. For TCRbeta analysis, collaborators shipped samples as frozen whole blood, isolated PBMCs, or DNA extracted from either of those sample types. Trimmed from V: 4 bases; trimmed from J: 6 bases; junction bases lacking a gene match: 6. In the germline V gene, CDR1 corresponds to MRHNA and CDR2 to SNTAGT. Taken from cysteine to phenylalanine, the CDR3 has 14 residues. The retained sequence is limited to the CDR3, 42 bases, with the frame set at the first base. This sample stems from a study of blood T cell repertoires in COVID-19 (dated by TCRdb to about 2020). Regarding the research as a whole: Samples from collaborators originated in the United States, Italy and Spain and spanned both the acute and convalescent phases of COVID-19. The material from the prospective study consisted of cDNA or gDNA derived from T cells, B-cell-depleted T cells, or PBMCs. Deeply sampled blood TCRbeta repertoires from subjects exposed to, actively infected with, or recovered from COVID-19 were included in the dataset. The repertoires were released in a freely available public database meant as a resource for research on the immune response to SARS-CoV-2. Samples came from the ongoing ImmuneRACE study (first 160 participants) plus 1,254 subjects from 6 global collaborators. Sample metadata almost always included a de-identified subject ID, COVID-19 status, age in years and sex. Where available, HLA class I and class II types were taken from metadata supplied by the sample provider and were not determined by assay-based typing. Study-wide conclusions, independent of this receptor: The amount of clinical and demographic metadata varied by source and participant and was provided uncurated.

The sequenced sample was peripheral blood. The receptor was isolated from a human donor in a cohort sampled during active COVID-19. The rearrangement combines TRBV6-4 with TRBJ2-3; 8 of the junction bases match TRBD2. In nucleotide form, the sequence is TGTGCCAGCAGTGTAACAGCGGGGGAGGATACGCAGTATTTT. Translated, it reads CASSVTAGEDTQYF.